This TCR beta chain comes out of a study of blood T cell repertoires in COVID-19 (dated by TCRdb to about 2020). At the level of the whole study: Samples covering the acute and convalescent phases of COVID-19 were provided by collaborators in the United States, Italy and Spain. The material from the prospective study consisted of cDNA or gDNA derived from T cells, B-cell-depleted T cells, or PBMCs. Deeply sampled blood TCRbeta repertoires from subjects exposed to, actively infected with, or recovered from COVID-19 were included in the dataset. A freely available public database, intended as a resource for researchers studying the immune response to SARS-CoV-2, is where the repertoires were released. Samples came from the ongoing ImmuneRACE study (first 160 participants) plus 1,254 subjects from 6 global collaborators. The sample metadata nearly always contained a de-identified subject ID, COVID-19 status, age in years and sex. Where HLA class I and class II types were available, the types were taken from metadata supplied by the sample provider, not from assay-based typing.

The paper as a whole reports these results and caveats: How much clinical and demographic metadata was included differed by source and by participant, and the metadata was provided uncurated.

Comment on this clone: Its antigen is still unknown. No clone much larger than this one lies a single base away; base qualities are absent.

The trim is 2 bases for V and 7 bases for J, with a gap of 14 bases between the germline ends. The CDR3 holds 15 amino acids from the cysteine to the phenylalanine. This entry keeps only the CDR3 DNA: 45 bases, framed from base 1. Based on the germline V gene, the CDR1 and CDR2 sequences are MNHEY and SVGAGI. TCRbeta CDR3 regions were amplified from genomic DNA using the immunoSEQ Assay, a bias-controlled multiplex PCR. The paper's processing steps were these. The number of nucleated cells in each sample was estimated by amplification of reference gene primers within the assay. Sequence reads were collapsed and filtered to measure the absolute abundance of every unique TCRbeta CDR3 rearrangement. Productive Simpson clonality was computed per sample as the square root of Simpson's diversity index over productive rearrangements. The table was pulled from immuneACCESS by TCRdb, which kept in-frame rearrangements only. Such tables lose some clones; where checked, under half of the loss comes from unresolved V genes, and the rest has no known cause. The D gene and trimming were derived from the DNA, and the V and J assignments and clone size from that table. For this sample the table gives a few hundred thousand clones, of which 70% to 90% were detected only once. The ten largest clones capture more than 6.5% of the sample.

Participants in the prospective study were enrolled through a virtual design, were aged about 18 to 90 years, and lived in 24 United States geographic areas. Cohort assignment in the prospective study relied on participant-reported clinical history from a screening survey and a study questionnaire. Exposed participants had been in contact, within 2 weeks of entering the study, with a person who had a PCR-confirmed or clinician-diagnosed case of COVID-19. In the prospective study, whole blood, serum and a nasopharyngeal or oropharyngeal swab were collected from each participant by mobile phlebotomists. Prospective study participants could optionally give additional blood draws and questionnaires over a roughly 2-month period. Prospective study blood samples were shipped either frozen or at room temperature before DNA extraction.

Sequenced material: PBMCs or T cells enriched from blood (not recorded which). The receptor comes from a woman aged 45-65 years who had been exposed to COVID-19. The chain was built from TRBV6-5 and TRBJ2-2; TRBD1 might be the D gene, on 6 matching bases. The DNA sequence reads TGTGCCAGCAGTTACCCCCCAGGGGCGCACGGGGAGCTGTTTTTT. Its coded protein is CASSYPPGAHGELFF.